These T cell receptor beta chains were read from a single sample in a study of blood T cell repertoires in COVID-19. Some clones are missing from TCRdb's copy, which holds only in-frame ones; the method was immunoSEQ multiplex PCR. This table has around 250,000 clones, approximately 82% appearing once. The specimen was peripheral blood. The receptors here all came from a woman in her late teens or twenties with acute or convalescent COVID-19. The CDR3 runs from the conserved cysteine through the conserved F or W. D genes are given only for firm matches. Clone size is stated in some rows and not others, as once, few, many or a class when expanded.

CDR3nt: TGTGCCAGTACCAAAGGTCCGAAGACAATGAACACTGAAGCTTTCTTT
CDR3aa: CASTKGPKTMNTEAFF
d_gene: -
j_gene: TRBJ1-1
abundance: -
v_gene: TRBV19

CDR3nt: TGTGCCAGCAGAATCGACCAAGAGACCCAGTACTTC
CDR3aa: CASRIDQETQYF
d_gene: -
j_gene: TRBJ2-5
abundance: -
v_gene: TRBV28

CDR3nt: TGTGCCAGCAGGGTATCCCCGGGGCAGGGGGCCGAGGCTGAAGCTTTCTTT
CDR3aa: CASRVSPGQGAEAEAFF
d_gene: TRBD1
j_gene: TRBJ1-1
abundance: -
v_gene: TRBV27

CDR3nt: TGTGCCAGCCAGACAGGCAGCTCTGGAAACACCATATATTTT
CDR3aa: CASQTGSSGNTIYF
d_gene: -
j_gene: TRBJ1-3
abundance: -
v_gene: TRBV19

CDR3nt: TGTGCCAGCAGCCGCGGGTCCGGGAATAGTGAGCAGTTCTTC
CDR3aa: CASSRGSGNSEQFF
d_gene: -
j_gene: TRBJ2-1
abundance: -
v_gene: TRBV5-6

CDR3nt: TGCAGCGCTACCGGGAGGAGGGAGACCCAGTACTTC
CDR3aa: CSATGRRETQYF
d_gene: TRBD2
j_gene: TRBJ2-5
abundance: -
v_gene: TRBV29-1

CDR3nt: TGTGCCAGCAGCCAAGTGGCGGGAACCTACGAGCAGTACTTC
CDR3aa: CASSQVAGTYEQYF
d_gene: -
j_gene: TRBJ2-7
abundance: -
v_gene: TRBV3-1/TRBV3-2

CDR3nt: TGTGCCAGCTCACCACAGGGGGCAGTCACTGAAGCTTTCTTT
CDR3aa: CASSPQGAVTEAFF
d_gene: TRBD1
j_gene: TRBJ1-1
abundance: -
v_gene: TRBV18

CDR3nt: TGTGCCAGCAGCTTCCCTAGCGAGTTTTTT
CDR3aa: CASSFPSEFF
d_gene: -
j_gene: TRBJ2-2
abundance: -
v_gene: TRBV7-9

CDR3nt: TGCGCCAGCAGCTTGGAGGGCAGGGTCGACACCGGGGAGCTGTTTTTT
CDR3aa: CASSLEGRVDTGELFF
d_gene: -
j_gene: TRBJ2-2
abundance: -
v_gene: TRBV5-1

CDR3nt: TGTGCCAGCAGTCGCAGTTCCTACGAGCAGTACTTC
CDR3aa: CASSRSSYEQYF
d_gene: -
j_gene: TRBJ2-7
abundance: -
v_gene: TRBV25-1

CDR3nt: TGTGCCAGCAGTGAATTTCCAGCTGCAGGTTACGAGCAGTACTTC
CDR3aa: CASSEFPAAGYEQYF
d_gene: -
j_gene: TRBJ2-7
abundance: -
v_gene: TRBV6-1

CDR3nt: TGTGCCAGCAGTGATCCCTACAGGGTAGATACGCAGTATTTT
CDR3aa: CASSDPYRVDTQYF
d_gene: -
j_gene: TRBJ2-3
abundance: -
v_gene: TRBV25-1

CDR3nt: TGCGCCAGCAGCCAAGAAGGGTTAGCGGAGGTCTCCTACGAGCAGTACTTC
CDR3aa: CASSQEGLAEVSYEQYF
d_gene: -
j_gene: TRBJ2-7
abundance: -
v_gene: TRBV4-1

CDR3nt: TGTGCCAGCAGTTTCGGGACAGGACCCTACGAGCAGTACTTC
CDR3aa: CASSFGTGPYEQYF
d_gene: TRBD1
j_gene: TRBJ2-7
abundance: -
v_gene: TRBV6-5

CDR3nt: TGCGCCAGCAGCTTGGCACAGGTTGGGGATACGCAGTATTTT
CDR3aa: CASSLAQVGDTQYF
d_gene: -
j_gene: TRBJ2-3
abundance: -
v_gene: TRBV5-1

CDR3nt: TGTGCCAGCTCACCGCGACAGGATACAACTAATGAAAAACTGTTTTTT
CDR3aa: CASSPRQDTTNEKLFF
d_gene: -
j_gene: TRBJ1-4
abundance: once
v_gene: TRBV18

CDR3nt: TGTGCCAGCAGTTTTCTCATTAGTGGGGACAGTTCCTACGAGCAGTACTTC
CDR3aa: CASSFLISGDSSYEQYF
d_gene: TRBD1
j_gene: TRBJ2-7
abundance: -
v_gene: TRBV28

CDR3nt: TGTGCCAGCAGCTCCATGGGGAGCGGGAGTGGCGAGCAGTACTTC
CDR3aa: CASSSMGSGSGEQYF
d_gene: TRBD2
j_gene: TRBJ2-7
abundance: -
v_gene: TRBV7-2

CDR3nt: TGTGCCAGCAGCACAGAAGGGGGTACGGGGACCCAGTACTTC
CDR3aa: CASSTEGGTGTQYF
d_gene: -
j_gene: TRBJ2-5
abundance: -
v_gene: TRBV7-2

CDR3nt: TGTGCCAGTAGTTATTCGGGACAGGGGGTTTTCAATGAGCAGTTCTTC
CDR3aa: CASSYSGQGVFNEQFF
d_gene: TRBD1
j_gene: TRBJ2-1
abundance: few
v_gene: TRBV19

CDR3nt: TGTGCCAGCAGCTTTAGCGGGACCTACGAGCAGTACTTC
CDR3aa: CASSFSGTYEQYF
d_gene: TRBD2
j_gene: TRBJ2-7
abundance: -
v_gene: TRBV5-4

CDR3nt: TGTGCCAGTAGTAAGACTAGCGGGGCCCTCTACAATGAGCAGTTCTTC
CDR3aa: CASSKTSGALYNEQFF
d_gene: TRBD2
j_gene: TRBJ2-1
abundance: -
v_gene: TRBV19

CDR3nt: TGTGCCAGCAGTTTATGGGGAAAGACAGGGGGGTCCAGCACAGATACGCAGTATTTT
CDR3aa: CASSLWGKTGGSSTDTQYF
d_gene: TRBD1
j_gene: TRBJ2-3
abundance: once
v_gene: TRBV27

CDR3nt: TGTGCCAGCAGTTTAGGGGCCGTCCCCTCCTCCTACGAGCAGTACTTC
CDR3aa: CASSLGAVPSSYEQYF
d_gene: -
j_gene: TRBJ2-7
abundance: -
v_gene: TRBV6-5

CDR3nt: TGTGCCAGTAGTGGACCGGGCGGGGAGCGGCGGACCGGGGAGCTGTTTTTT
CDR3aa: CASSGPGGERRTGELFF
d_gene: -
j_gene: TRBJ2-2
abundance: -
v_gene: TRBV19

CDR3nt: TGTGCCAGCTCAAAGGGAGTGCAAGAGACCCAGTACTTC
CDR3aa: CASSKGVQETQYF
d_gene: -
j_gene: TRBJ2-5
abundance: few
v_gene: TRBV18

CDR3nt: TGTGCCAGCACCACGGCAGGGTCAACCTACAATGAGCAGTTCTTC
CDR3aa: CASTTAGSTYNEQFF
d_gene: -
j_gene: TRBJ2-1
abundance: -
v_gene: TRBV7-8

CDR3nt: TGCGCCAGCAGCCAAAACGAGGGTGGAATTCGTGGCTACACCTTC
CDR3aa: CASSQNEGGIRGYTF
d_gene: -
j_gene: TRBJ1-2
abundance: few
v_gene: TRBV4-3

CDR3nt: TGTGCCAGCAGTTTAACAACAGCACGCGGCTACACCTTC
CDR3aa: CASSLTTARGYTF
d_gene: -
j_gene: TRBJ1-2
abundance: -
v_gene: TRBV28

CDR3nt: TGTGCCAGCAGTTTACTCTCAGGGACTAGCGATGAGCAGTTCTTC
CDR3aa: CASSLLSGTSDEQFF
d_gene: TRBD2
j_gene: TRBJ2-1
abundance: once
v_gene: TRBV28

CDR3nt: TGTGCCAGCAGTTTAGGGGCGGCCTACGAGCAGTACTTC
CDR3aa: CASSLGAAYEQYF
d_gene: -
j_gene: TRBJ2-7
abundance: few
v_gene: TRBV28

CDR3nt: TGTGCCTGGACTAGCGGGAGGGCCTTCTACGAGCAGTACTTC
CDR3aa: CAWTSGRAFYEQYF
d_gene: TRBD2
j_gene: TRBJ2-7
abundance: -
v_gene: TRBV30

CDR3nt: TGTGCTAGTGGACAAGCCTACGAGCAGTACTTC
CDR3aa: CASGQAYEQYF
d_gene: -
j_gene: TRBJ2-7
abundance: -
v_gene: TRBV12-5